These 23 T cell receptor beta chains originate from one sample sequenced in a study of cytomegalovirus exposure and HLA in healthy donors. Both 60 Vbeta primers and 13 Jbeta primers went into the PCR. Profiled with immunoSEQ multiplex PCR; TCRdb holds only in-frame clones, not every one. The sample carries about 170,000 clones, 60% to 75% recorded once. Sequencing was carried out using PBMCs. The source is a woman aged 50 to 60 in good health and CMV-seropositive.

The V and J genes are TRBV5-1 and TRBJ2-5; 8 bases fit TRBD2. The CDR3 is 13 amino acids. V gave up 5 bases and J gave up 3 bases; unmatched junction bases: 3. Germline V gene sequence: CDR1 SGHRS, CDR2 YFSETQ. CDR3 sequence reads: CASRRGDKETQYF. The CDR3 DNA reads TGCGCCAGCAGGCGGGGGGACAAAGAGACCCAGTACTTC.

V is TRBV7-2 and J is TRBJ1-4, with 8 positions matching TRBD1. CDR1 and CDR2 (germline): SGHTA, FQGNSA. The length of the CDR3 is 14 residues. The ends lost 3 bases at V and 7 bases at J; junction bases unmatched: 4. CDR3 amino acids: CASSFGQGSEKLFF. CDR3 bases: TGTGCCAGCAGCTTTGGACAGGGTAGTGAAAAACTGTTTTTT. Using reference TRBV7-2 and TRBJ1-4 for the parts outside the CDR3, the full variable domain is GAGVSQSPSNKVTEKGKDVELRCDPISGHTALYWYRQSLGQGLEFLIYFQGNSAPDKSGLPSDRFSAERTGGSVSTLTIQRTQQEDSAVYLCASSFGQGSEKLFFGSGTQLSVL.

This clone was observed a few times. This chain uses TRBV5-6 with TRBJ1-1; D may be TRBD1 (6 bases). The germline V gene has CDR1 SGHDT and CDR2 YYEEEE. The length of the CDR3 is 15 residues. Deletions cut 1 base from V and 2 bases from J, with 12 bases between. The CDR3 DNA reads as TGTGCCAGCAGCTTGCCGATGGACAGAAACACTGAAGCTTTCTTT. Encoded protein: CASSLPMDRNTEAFF.

The rearrangement joins TRBV5-5 to TRBJ2-5, with D possibly being TRBD2 (6 bases). Deletions cut 0 bases from V and 5 bases from J, with 11 bases between. The CDR3 contains 14 residues. Germline CDR1 SGHKS, CDR2 YYEKEE (reference sequence). CDR3 sequence: CASSLEGRDETQYF. CDR3 DNA: TGTGCCAGCAGCTTGGAGGGGCGGGACGAGACCCAGTACTTC.

The chain uses TRBV2 and TRBJ2-1, with 14 bases that match TRBD2. The CDR3 runs 16 residues. After removal of 3 bases from V and 7 bases from J, the junction contained 5 bases not matched to a gene. From germline, CDR1 is SNHLY and CDR2 FYNNEI. CDR3 region: CASSDQTSGGANEQFF. The CDR3 DNA is TGTGCCAGCAGTGACCAGACTAGCGGGGGGGCTAATGAGCAGTTCTTC.

Comments on this clone: This specimen includes other DNA sequences encoding the same CDR3. The rearrangement joins TRBV7-9 to TRBJ2-3; D is unresolved. With 5 bases removed from V and 6 bases from J, the gap between germline ends came to 6 bases. The CDR3 is made up of 11 amino acids. Germline-derived CDR1 and CDR2 are SEHNR and FQNEAQ (reference sequence). CDR3 sequence reads: CASSLSDTQYF. The CDR3 nucleotides are TGTGCCAGCAGCCTGTCCGATACGCAGTATTTT.

The chain carries TRBV27 and TRBJ2-6; D perhaps matches TRBD2 (6 bases). This CDR3 is 15 amino acids long. The ends were cut back, 6 bases at V and 3 bases at J, with 12 bases in the middle. Germline lookup yields CDR1 MNHEY and CDR2 SMNVEV (reference sequence). The CDR3: CASSPGGFGANVLTF. CDR3 coding DNA: TGTGCCAGCAGCCCCGGGGGATTTGGGGCCAACGTCCTGACTTTC.

The rearrangement joins TRBV5-1 to TRBJ2-1, with 9 bases lining up with TRBD2. CDR1 is SGHRS and CDR2 is YFSETQ in the germline V gene. This CDR3 has 16 amino acids. V shed 0 bases and J 4 bases; nucleotides not matched to a gene: 5. CDR3 amino acids: CASSLVAGGRYNEQFF. The CDR3 DNA reads as TGCGCCAGCAGCTTGGTTGCGGGGGGGCGATACAATGAGCAGTTCTTC.

The chain links TRBV29-1 to TRBJ2-5; 7 bases are shared with TRBD1. V was clipped by 6 bases and J by 3 bases; unmatched bases: 7. The germline V gene encodes CDR1 SQVTM and CDR2 ANQGSEA. The CDR3 spans 13 residues. In nucleotides, the CDR3 is TGCAGCGTGTCGAGACAGGGAAAAGAGACCCAGTACTTC. Translated: CSVSRQGKETQYF.

In the case of this clone: Other DNA sequences in this specimen translate into the identical CDR3. This rearrangement joins TRBV29-1 to TRBJ1-2; D is unclear. Germline V gene data show CDR1 as SQVTM and CDR2 as ANQGSEA. V lost 3 bases to trimming and J lost 6 bases, with 8 bases between them. The CDR3 is 11 amino acids. The DNA of the CDR3 is TGCAGCGTTGACCGCGCCGATGGCTACACCTTC. This codes for CSVDRADGYTF.

The chain has TRBV11-2 and TRBJ1-1, with TRBD1 as a possible D gene (5 bases). Between the trimmed V and J ends, which lost 1 base and 0 bases, there was a span of 12 bases. The CDR3 totals 16 residues. Per germline, CDR1 SGHAT and CDR2 FQNNGV. The CDR3 sequence is CASSLAVGGVNTEAFF. The CDR3 DNA reads TGTGCCAGCAGCTTAGCCGTGGGGGGGGTGAACACTGAAGCTTTCTTT.

The CDR3 sequence: CAIAEVNTEAFF. The CDR3 region has the DNA TGTGCCATCGCAGAGGTGAACACTGAAGCTTTCTTT. V gene TRBV10-3 combines with J gene TRBJ1-1; D ambiguous. V gave up 8 bases and J gave up 0 bases, with 7 bases separating them. Germline V gives CDR1 ENHRY, CDR2 SYGVKD. There are 12 residues in the CDR3.

The chain uses TRBV2 and TRBJ1-4; TRBD1 is a possible D gene (6 bases). This CDR3 contains 10 residues. The V end lost 6 bases, the J end lost 15 bases, and 11 bases lay between the germline ends. Germline V gene data show CDR1 as SNHLY and CDR2 as FYNNEI. The CDR3 loop is CASRGAWVFF. Written as DNA, the CDR3 is TGTGCCAGCAGGGGGGCATGGGTGTTTTTT.

The chain recombines TRBV6-5 with TRBJ1-5; D is ambiguous. CDR1 and CDR2 (germline): MNHEY, SVGAGI. The CDR3 is made up of 15 amino acids. The V end was cut by 6 bases, the J end by 0 bases, with 12 bases between. This chain's CDR3 is CASRVRRFSNQPQHF. In DNA, the CDR3 is TGTGCCAGCAGAGTTAGGCGGTTTAGCAATCAGCCCCAGCATTTT.

J is TRBJ2-5 and V is TRBV7-8, with TRBD2 identical over 10 bases. Germline V gene lookup returns CDR1 SGHVS and CDR2 FQNEAQ. The CDR3 is made up of 18 amino acids. V lost 4 bases and J lost 2; bases outside the gene matches: 13. The CDR3 sequence is CASSSGLAGASVQETQYF. CDR3 nucleotide sequence: TGTGCCAGCAGCTCAGGTCTAGCGGGGGCCTCGGTACAAGAGACCCAGTACTTC.

J is TRBJ1-3 and V is TRBV30; 7 nucleotides line up with TRBD1. From germline, CDR1 is GTSNPN and CDR2 SVGIG (reference sequence). The CDR3 covers 16 residues. V shed 0 bases and J 0 bases; nucleotides not matched to a gene: 5. DNA of the CDR3: TGTGCCTGGAGTGTACGACGGACAGGCTCTGGAAACACCATATATTTT. It encodes CAWSVRRTGSGNTIYF.

About this clone itself: One junction end does not reproduce the germline sequence, and a read error may be involved. This chain joins TRBV19 and TRBJ1-1, with a tentative D call TRBD1 (6 bases). Looked up from germline, CDR1 is LNHDA and CDR2 is SQIVND (reference sequence). The length of the CDR3 is 14 residues. The CDR3: CAGSNLDSDTEAFF. The CDR3 region has the DNA TGTGCCGGTAGTAATTTGGACAGTGACACTGAAGCTTTCTTT.

To note about this clone: At one boundary the junction diverges from the germline segment, which might be a read error. This rearrangement joins TRBV27 to TRBJ2-7, with D possibly TRBD2 on 5 matching bases. The CDR3 loop spans 17 amino acids. Germline lookup yields CDR1 MNHEY and CDR2 SMNVEV (reference sequence). The CDR3 DNA is TGTGCCAGCAGTTCTCAGTTGCCGGGATCGGCCCCCTACCAGCAGTACTTC. It codes for CASSSQLPGSAPYQQYF.

The CDR3 region has the DNA TGCAGCACTGACAGGGGGAACACTGAAGCTTTCTTT. Protein: CSTDRGNTEAFF. This chain joins TRBV29-1 and TRBJ1-1; 8 nucleotides match TRBD1. The CDR3 runs to 12 residues. Germline V gene lookup returns CDR1 SQVTM and CDR2 ANQGSEA. The trim removed 8 bases at V and 1 base at J, leaving 3 bases unmatched.

J is TRBJ2-1 and V is TRBV27; 9 bases fit TRBD1. The CDR3 spans 15 residues. With V trimmed by 5 bases and J by 3 bases, 5 bases remained unmatched. CDR1 and CDR2 from the germline V gene are MNHEY and SMNVEV (reference sequence). The CDR3 sequence is CASSDGTGNYNEQFF. For the CDR3, the DNA is TGTGCCAGCAGTGACGGGACAGGGAACTACAATGAGCAGTTCTTC.

This clone is judged medium-sized. CDR3 region: CASSSKQGAYTEAFF. The CDR3, as DNA: TGTGCCAGCAGCTCTAAACAGGGGGCCTACACTGAAGCTTTCTTT. The chain is built from TRBV5-4 and TRBJ1-1; 9 positions agree with TRBD1. CDR1 and CDR2 from the germline V gene are SGHNT and YYREEE (reference sequence). Trimming cost V 3 bases and J 3 bases; bases outside gene matches: 6. The CDR3 extends over 15 amino acids.

V gene TRBV6-5 combines with J gene TRBJ2-7, with D maybe TRBD1 (6 bases). The CDR3 spans 15 residues. The germline CDR1 and CDR2 sequences are MNHEY and SVGAGI. The V gene lost 3 bases and the J gene lost 2 bases, with 14 bases spanning the gap. This CDR3 reads CASSYKGTPTYEQYF. The CDR3 nucleotides are TGTGCCAGCAGTTATAAAGGGACACCCACCTACGAGCAGTACTTC.

The gene calls are TRBV19 and TRBJ1-2; no clear D. Germline loops: CDR1 LNHDA, CDR2 SQIVND (reference sequence). There are 13 residues in the CDR3. The V end lost 5 bases, the J end lost 8 bases, and 15 bases lay between the germline ends. The CDR3 protein is CASSYGFPYGYTF. CDR3 DNA: TGTGCCAGTAGTTACGGGTTCCCTTACGGCTACACCTTC.